The 8 T cell receptor beta chains below all came from one sample that was sequenced in a study of CD4 T cells in relation to SARS-CoV-2 and coronaviruses. Only in-frame clones appear in the TCRdb table, and some are missing; sequencing was by immunoSEQ multiplex PCR. The sample lists some 38,000 clones; around four fifths were seen once. Their specific antigens are unknown. The sequenced sample consisted of memory CD4+ T cells from PBMCs, cultured in vitro. The receptors were gathered from an adult with COVID-19.

The chain uses TRBV5-1 and TRBJ1-1; no definite D call. Germline V CDR1 and CDR2: SGHRS, YFSETQ. There are 14 residues in the CDR3. V gave up 0 bases and J gave up 1 base, with 7 bases separating them. In DNA form, the CDR3 reads TGCGCCAGCAGCTTGGGGGGTTGGAACACTGAAGCTTTCTTT. This encodes CASSLGGWNTEAFF.

The gene calls are TRBV15 and TRBJ2-3; TRBD2 matches 9 bases. J lost 1 base, V lost 0 bases, and 5 bases had no gene match. The CDR3 has 17 amino acids. CDR1 and CDR2 (germline): LNHNV, YYDKDF (reference sequence). The CDR3 coding sequence is TGTGCCACCAGCAGAGAAGCGGGAGGAGGTGGCACAGATACGCAGTATTTT. Translating gives CATSREAGGGGTDTQYF.

The chain uses TRBV29-1 and TRBJ2-5, with D uncertain. This CDR3 contains 11 residues. Trimming took off 0 bases at V and 5 bases at J, with 4 bases between the two ends. Germline assignment: CDR1 SQVTM and CDR2 ANQGSEA. In DNA, the CDR3 is TGCAGCGTTGAAGATCGGGAGACCCAGTACTTC. This sequence encodes CSVEDRETQYF.

The chain employs TRBV6-5 and TRBJ1-6; TRBD1 is a possible D gene (6 bases). Germline V gives CDR1 MNHEY, CDR2 SVGAGI. The CDR3 contains 13 residues. The V and J ends lost 8 bases and 16 bases respectively, with 21 bases between them. The DNA for the CDR3 is TGTGCCAGCTCTGGGGGGCCGGATCGACGACTCCACTTT. Its translation is CASSGGPDRRLHF.

The chain uses TRBV28 and TRBJ2-7, with D perhaps matching TRBD1 (6 bases). The length of the CDR3 is 14 residues. Germline V gene sequence: CDR1 MDHEN, CDR2 SYDVKM. Trimming took off 6 bases at V and 7 bases at J, with 19 bases between the two ends. CDR3 DNA: TGTGCCAGCAGGACCGGGACACCGAGGGGGGAGCAGTACTTC. This sequence encodes CASRTGTPRGEQYF.

This clone was recorded once. The rearrangement uses TRBV18 and TRBJ2-1; 7 nucleotides line up with TRBD2. The V gene's germline CDR1 is KGHSH and CDR2 LQKENI. V shed 2 bases and J 0 bases; nucleotides not matched to a gene: 19. The CDR3 spans 21 residues. The CDR3 protein is CASSPTILTSATSNSYNEQFF. The CDR3 DNA reads TGTGCCAGCTCACCAACAATTCTCACTAGCGCGACTTCCAACTCCTACAATGAGCAGTTCTTC.

This sequence joins TRBV12-3 or TRBV12-4 and TRBJ2-7, with D uncertain. The V end was cut by 5 bases, the J end by 6 bases, with 8 bases between. The CDR3 spans 11 residues. CDR3 region: CASSRRREQYF. The CDR3 DNA follows: TGTGCCAGCAGTCGACGTCGCGAGCAGTACTTC.

This clone was counted between two and nine times. This chain connects TRBV27 to TRBJ2-1; 16 bases agree with TRBD2. J was trimmed by 0 bases and V by 6 bases; bases with no gene match: 5. CDR3 size: 18 residues. Germline V gene lookup returns CDR1 MNHEY and CDR2 SMNVEV (reference sequence). CDR3 sequence (DNA): TGTGCCAGCAGCCCGGGACTAGCGGGAGGGAGCTCCTACAATGAGCAGTTCTTC. It codes for CASSPGLAGGSSYNEQFF.